The next 22 T cell receptor beta chains were all read from a single sample in a study of OX40 agonist ivuxolimab in advanced cancers. Some clones are missing from TCRdb's copy, which holds only in-frame ones; the method was immunoSEQ multiplex PCR. The sample lists 30,000 to 45,000 clones; around 84% were seen once. The specimen comprised CD4+ or CD8+ T cells sorted from blood, sampled in a trial of the OX40 agonist ivuxolimab. The receptors stem from an adult with an advanced solid tumor such as melanoma, head and neck, liver or kidney cancer.

The chain uses TRBV29-1 and TRBJ2-7, with 9 positions matching TRBD1. The germline V gene has CDR1 SQVTM and CDR2 ANQGSEA. This CDR3 has 12 amino acids. V gave up 3 bases and J gave up 9 bases; unmatched junction bases: 6. This chain's CDR3 is CSVDTATGGQYF. Here the CDR3 DNA reads TGCAGCGTTGATACTGCGACAGGGGGGCAGTACTTC.

There are a few counts of this clone. The V and J genes are TRBV21-1 and TRBJ1-2. TRBV21-1 is flagged as a pseudogene. The CDR3 runs to 13 residues. The CDR3, as DNA: TGTGCCAGCAGCGCCGGGGGAGGGAATGGCTACACCTTC. The encoded protein is CASSAGGGNGYTF.

V gene TRBV13 combines with J gene TRBJ2-1; 13 bases match TRBD2. V was pared by 5 bases and J by 13 bases, with 11 bases of the junction left unmatched. This CDR3 comprises 15 residues. CDR1 and CDR2 from the germline V gene are PRHDT and FYEKMQ (reference sequence). The CDR3 region is CASSLGLAGVEVQFF. For the CDR3, the DNA is TGTGCCAGCAGCCTTGGACTAGCGGGGGTCGAGGTACAGTTCTTC.

The V gene is TRBV4-1, the J gene TRBJ2-3, with D possibly TRBD2 on 5 matching bases. The CDR3 extends over 14 amino acids. Trimming removed 0 bases at V and 8 bases at J, with 12 bases between. Per germline, CDR1 MGHRA and CDR2 YSYEKL. Here the CDR3 reads CASSQDRLARTQYF. In DNA form, the CDR3 reads TGCGCCAGCAGCCAAGACCGCTTAGCGCGTACGCAGTATTTT.

The chain has TRBV5-6 and TRBJ2-6, with 8 bases lining up with TRBD1. Germline CDR1 reads SGHDT; CDR2 reads YYEEEE. This CDR3 is 15 amino acids long. Trimming at V came to 8 bases and at J to 2 bases, leaving 6 bases not matched to a gene. CDR3 nucleotides: TGTGCCAGTCATCTACAGGGGGCTGGGGCCAACGTCCTGACTTTC. Its protein product is CASHLQGAGANVLTF.

This clone occurred a few times. The V call is TRBV13, the J call TRBJ2-7; D gene ambiguous. V lost 0 bases and J lost 6, with 9 bases in between. Germline lookup yields CDR1 PRHDT and CDR2 FYEKMQ (reference sequence). The CDR3 has 13 residues. The CDR3 DNA is TGTGCCAGCAGCTTAGGGTTTCCGGGCGAGCAGTACTTC. Amino acids: CASSLGFPGEQYF.

The chain employs TRBV6-6 and TRBJ1-6; TRBD1 matches at 9 bases. Per germline, CDR1 MNHNY and CDR2 SVGAGI (reference sequence). CDR3 length: 14 residues. V lost 5 bases, J lost 7 bases, and 3 bases stayed unmatched. The CDR3 DNA reads TGTGCCAGCAGTGGACAGGGGAACAATTCACCCCTCCACTTT. It yields the protein CASSGQGNNSPLHF.

The DNA for the CDR3 is TGTGCCAGCAGCGTAGGAGGTGGATTTAATGAAAAACTGTTTTTT. Protein sequence: CASSVGGGFNEKLFF. The chain joins TRBV9 to TRBJ1-4, with unresolved D. Germline V lookup: CDR1 SGDLS, CDR2 YYNGEE. Trimming took off 0 bases at V and 4 bases at J, with 10 bases between the two ends. This CDR3 is built from 15 residues.

The V call is TRBV6-1, the J call TRBJ2-1; 9 nucleotides line up with TRBD2. Germline trimming cut 7 bases from V and 0 bases from J; bases unmatched to any gene: 4. Germline CDR1 reads MNHNS; CDR2 reads SASEGT. The CDR3 is 15 amino acids. The CDR3 DNA reads as TGTGCCAGCAAAAGCGGGGGGCTCTCCTACAATGAGCAGTTCTTC. Translation gives CASKSGGLSYNEQFF.

J is TRBJ1-1 and V is TRBV6-6; tentative D call: TRBD1 (5 bases). V lost 2 bases, J lost 0 bases, and 10 bases lay in between. Germline V gene sequence: CDR1 MNHNY, CDR2 SVGAGI (reference sequence). The CDR3 runs 15 residues. The DNA for the CDR3 is TGTGCCAGCAGTTACGAGGGGACGATGAACACTGAAGCTTTCTTT. Encoded protein: CASSYEGTMNTEAFF.

V gene TRBV7-3 combines with J gene TRBJ1-5; D not resolved. The CDR3 is 12 amino acids. Germline assignment: CDR1 SGHTA and CDR2 FQGTGA. Trimming cost V 0 bases and J 5 bases, with 2 bases left between them. The chain's CDR3 is CASSLTYQPQHF. The CDR3 nucleotides read TGTGCCAGCAGCTTAACTTATCAGCCCCAGCATTTT.

This clone was found a few times. The V gene is TRBV20-1, the J gene TRBJ2-5; D unclear. The germline CDR1 and CDR2 sequences are DFQATT and SNEGSKA (reference sequence). Trimming removed 5 bases from V and 4 bases from J, with 8 bases in between. The CDR3 consists of 11 residues. This CDR3 reads CSAVQRETQYF. The DNA for the CDR3 is TGCAGTGCTGTTCAGCGAGAGACCCAGTACTTC.

The chain couples TRBV5-4 to TRBJ2-3; no firm D call. Germline lookup yields CDR1 SGHNT and CDR2 YYREEE (reference sequence). V lost 3 bases, J lost 11 bases, and 10 bases lay in between. CDR3 length equals 11 residues. The CDR3 nucleotides are TGTGCCAGCAGCTACTCCGTAGAGCAGTATTTT. This gives the protein CASSYSVEQYF.

The rearrangement links TRBV30 to TRBJ1-2; D is unresolved. Germline CDR1 is GTSNPN and CDR2 is SVGIG (reference sequence). The CDR3 spans 15 residues. The V gene lost 6 bases and the J gene lost 6 bases, with 23 bases spanning the gap. CDR3 residues: CACSRTRADPNGYTF. CDR3 sequence (DNA): TGTGCCTGCTCACGGACCCGAGCTGATCCGAATGGCTACACCTTC.

The genes are TRBV28 and TRBJ1-1; maybe TRBD1 (5 bases). V was shortened by 3 bases and J by 0 bases, with 8 bases between the two germline ends. Germline V gives CDR1 MDHEN, CDR2 SYDVKM. The length of the CDR3 is 14 residues. The CDR3 nucleotides read TGTGCCAGCAGTTTGGGGGTAATGAACACTGAAGCTTTCTTT. This translates into CASSLGVMNTEAFF.

The V and J genes are TRBV5-1 and TRBJ2-7, with 8 bases identical to TRBD1. The CDR3 spans 14 residues. The germline gives CDR1 SGHRS, CDR2 YFSETQ. The V gene end was trimmed by 3 bases and the J gene end by 4 bases; junction bases not matched to a gene: 6. Written as DNA, the CDR3 is TGCGCCAGCAGCTCCAGACAGGGGACTTACGAGCAGTACTTC. Its translation: CASSSRQGTYEQYF.

The rearrangement uses TRBV5-1 and TRBJ2-3, with TRBD2 matching over 7 bases. The CDR3 sequence is 16 residues long. The germline V gene encodes CDR1 SGHRS and CDR2 YFSETQ. J lost 0 bases, V lost 0 bases, and 4 bases had no gene match. CDR3 sequence: CASSLDGGGSTDTQYF. CDR3 DNA: TGCGCCAGCAGCTTGGACGGGGGAGGGAGCACAGATACGCAGTATTTT.

The chain links TRBV28 to TRBJ2-7; D gene uncertain. Trimming stripped 10 bases from V and 3 bases from J, with 16 bases between. This CDR3 is built from 13 residues. CDR1 MDHEN and CDR2 SYDVKM come from the germline V gene. DNA of the CDR3: TGTGCCACTACAACAGCACAGCTCTACGAGCAGTACTTC. Protein product: CATTTAQLYEQYF.

The rearrangement uses TRBV5-1 and TRBJ1-3; D possibly corresponds to TRBD1 (5 bases). The germline V gene has CDR1 SGHRS and CDR2 YFSETQ. The CDR3 covers 16 residues. Trimming removed 2 bases from V and 2 bases from J, with 14 bases in between. The CDR3 reads CASSLTLDSAGNTIYF. The CDR3 DNA is TGCGCCAGCAGCTTAACCCTTGACAGTGCTGGAAACACCATATATTTT.

This clone was counted only a few times. The J gene is TRBJ2-2, the V gene TRBV6-5, with TRBD1 matching over 8 bases. V lost 9 bases to trimming and J lost 8 bases; unmatched junction nucleotides: 11. CDR3 size: 14 residues. Germline CDR1 MNHEY, CDR2 SVGAGI. The CDR3 sequence: CASNPTDRAGELFF. The CDR3 DNA is TGTGCCAGTAACCCCACGGACAGGGCGGGGGAGCTGTTTTTT.

The chain is built from TRBV13 and TRBJ2-3; TRBD2 agrees at 13 bases. V dropped 5 bases and J dropped 6; count of bases not matched to a gene: 5. Germline-derived CDR1 and CDR2 are PRHDT and FYEKMQ (reference sequence). The CDR3 loop spans 15 amino acids. In DNA, the CDR3 is TGTGCCAGCAGCCAGACTAGCGGGGGGCGGGATACGCAGTATTTT. Protein: CASSQTSGGRDTQYF. The full variable domain, with the rest looked up from reference TRBV13 and TRBJ2-3, is AAGVIQSPRHLIKEKRETATLKCYPIPRHDTVYWYQQGPGQDPQFLISFYEKMQSDKGSIPDRFSAQQFSDYHSELNMSSLELGDSALYFCASSQTSGGRDTQYFGPGTRLTVL.

V and J are TRBV28 and TRBJ2-1; a possible D gene is TRBD2 (7 bases). Trimming stripped 8 bases from V and 5 bases from J, with 19 bases between. Germline lookup yields CDR1 MDHEN and CDR2 SYDVKM. This CDR3 is 15 amino acids long. The CDR3 reads CASRLGGTPHNEQFF. DNA of the CDR3: TGTGCCAGCCGTCTGGGGGGGACACCGCACAATGAGCAGTTCTTC.